Listed below are T cell receptor beta chains from one sample, sequenced in a study of blood T cell repertoires in COVID-19. The data were produced by immunoSEQ multiplex PCR, yet TCRdb's version contains in-frame clones alone and is incomplete. The data contain about 150,000 clones, 86% of them singletons. Sequenced input: peripheral blood. The receptors derive from a woman between 65 and 79 years old with acute or convalescent COVID-19. Both conserved end residues are part of each CDR3. Fields, in order: D gene, J gene, clone size, V gene, CDR3 DNA, CDR3 protein. A D gene is named only where the DNA matches it firmly. Clone size appears in some rows only: once, few, many, or a class for an expanded clone.

d_call: TRBD2; j_call: TRBJ2-7; clone_size: -; v_call: TRBV6-5; cdr3_nt: TGTGCCAGCCGGTTGGTAGCGGGGAGCTCCTACGAGCAGTACTTC; cdr3_aa: CASRLVAGSSYEQYF
d_call: -; j_call: TRBJ1-5; clone_size: -; v_call: TRBV5-6; cdr3_nt: TGTGCCAGCAGCTTCCTCTCAGGGGATCAGCCCCAGCATTTT; cdr3_aa: CASSFLSGDQPQHF
d_call: TRBD2; j_call: TRBJ2-7; clone_size: -; v_call: TRBV7-8; cdr3_nt: TGTGCCAGCAGCTTAGACCCCTGGACTAGCGGGGGGGCCTCAAGCTCCTACGAGCAGTACTTC; cdr3_aa: CASSLDPWTSGGASSSYEQYF
d_call: TRBD1; j_call: TRBJ1-2; clone_size: -; v_call: TRBV6-5; cdr3_nt: TGTGCCAGCAGCGCGGGACAGGGGGCGGGTGGCTACACCTTC; cdr3_aa: CASSAGQGAGGYTF
d_call: -; j_call: TRBJ2-3; clone_size: -; v_call: TRBV9; cdr3_nt: TGTGCCAGCACTACCGCGGCCTCTAGCACAGATACGCAGTATTTT; cdr3_aa: CASTTAASSTDTQYF
d_call: -; j_call: TRBJ1-4; clone_size: -; v_call: TRBV30; cdr3_nt: TGTGCCTGCGCGCCATTAGCGACACTCCGTGGAAAACTGTTTTTT; cdr3_aa: CACAPLATLRGKLFF
d_call: -; j_call: TRBJ2-2; clone_size: -; v_call: TRBV14; cdr3_nt: TGTGCCAGCAGCCCACAGGTGAACACCGGGGAGCTGTTTTTT; cdr3_aa: CASSPQVNTGELFF
d_call: -; j_call: TRBJ1-5; clone_size: -; v_call: TRBV4-1; cdr3_nt: TGCGCCAGCAGCCAAGATGCGGGTGGGGGCTCAATTCAGCCCCAGCATTTT; cdr3_aa: CASSQDAGGGSIQPQHF
d_call: -; j_call: TRBJ1-1; clone_size: -; v_call: TRBV4-3; cdr3_nt: TGCGCCAGCAGCCAAGATCGAGCGGGGACCGTCGCCGATGAAGCTTTCTTT; cdr3_aa: CASSQDRAGTVADEAFF
d_call: -; j_call: TRBJ1-4; clone_size: -; v_call: TRBV6-5; cdr3_nt: TGTGCCAGCAGGCAGGGAACAACTAATGAAAAACTGTTTTTT; cdr3_aa: CASRQGTTNEKLFF
d_call: TRBD1; j_call: TRBJ2-7; clone_size: -; v_call: TRBV2; cdr3_nt: TGTGCCAGCAAACGGACAGGATCCTACGAGCAGTACTTC; cdr3_aa: CASKRTGSYEQYF
d_call: TRBD1; j_call: TRBJ2-7; clone_size: -; v_call: TRBV18; cdr3_nt: TGTGCCAGCTCACCGAGGGGGGACAGGGCCTTATACGAGCAGTACTTC; cdr3_aa: CASSPRGDRALYEQYF
d_call: -; j_call: TRBJ1-3; clone_size: -; v_call: TRBV11-2; cdr3_nt: TGTGCCAGCAGCCCCACCCCCAGGGCCTACTCTGGAAACACCATATATTTT; cdr3_aa: CASSPTPRAYSGNTIYF
d_call: -; j_call: TRBJ2-3; clone_size: once; v_call: TRBV7-2; cdr3_nt: TGTGCCAGCCGAGGTGCAGATACGCAGTATTTT; cdr3_aa: CASRGADTQYF
d_call: -; j_call: TRBJ1-1; clone_size: -; v_call: TRBV6-5; cdr3_nt: TGTGCCAGCAGTTACTCGCAGGGTGAAGCTTTCTTT; cdr3_aa: CASSYSQGEAFF
d_call: -; j_call: TRBJ2-7; clone_size: -; v_call: TRBV30; cdr3_nt: TGTGCCTGGAGTGAAGTGACTAGATTCTACGAGCAGTACTTC; cdr3_aa: CAWSEVTRFYEQYF
d_call: TRBD1; j_call: TRBJ2-7; clone_size: -; v_call: TRBV19; cdr3_nt: TGTGCCAGTAGTATATCCGGGACAGGGGGCTTAGTCGAGCAGTACTTC; cdr3_aa: CASSISGTGGLVEQYF
d_call: -; j_call: TRBJ2-5; clone_size: -; v_call: TRBV7-8; cdr3_nt: TGTGCCAGCAGCTTAGTTAGGGGGACCCAGTACTTC; cdr3_aa: CASSLVRGTQYF
d_call: -; j_call: TRBJ1-3; clone_size: -; v_call: TRBV28; cdr3_nt: TGTGCCAGCAGTTCTATGAGGATCTACTCTGGAAACACCATATATTTT; cdr3_aa: CASSSMRIYSGNTIYF
d_call: TRBD1; j_call: TRBJ1-5; clone_size: -; v_call: TRBV6-2/TRBV6-3; cdr3_nt: TGTGCCAGCAGTCTGTCCCTCAGGGGGCGTCAGCCCCAGCATTTT; cdr3_aa: CASSLSLRGRQPQHF
d_call: TRBD1; j_call: TRBJ2-1; clone_size: -; v_call: TRBV27; cdr3_nt: TGTGCCAGCAGCTCGCGGAGAGGACAGGGCTCCCTCCTCTACAATGAGCAGTTCTTC; cdr3_aa: CASSSRRGQGSLLYNEQFF
d_call: -; j_call: TRBJ2-7; clone_size: -; v_call: TRBV7-2; cdr3_nt: TGTGCCAGCAGCTTAGGCGGGACAGTACAGCGCGAGCAGTACTTC; cdr3_aa: CASSLGGTVQREQYF
d_call: TRBD2; j_call: TRBJ2-2; clone_size: -; v_call: TRBV5-1; cdr3_nt: TGCGCCAGCAGCCCTACCGGGACTAGCGGGGCCGGGGAGCTGTTTTTT; cdr3_aa: CASSPTGTSGAGELFF
d_call: TRBD1; j_call: TRBJ1-6; clone_size: -; v_call: TRBV6-5; cdr3_nt: TGTGCCAGCAGTTACGTACGAATACAGGGGGATTCACCCCTCCACTTT; cdr3_aa: CASSYVRIQGDSPLHF
d_call: -; j_call: TRBJ2-5; clone_size: -; v_call: TRBV4-2; cdr3_nt: TGTGCCAGCAGCCAACAGGACAGCATTGGGGAGACCCAGTACTTC; cdr3_aa: CASSQQDSIGETQYF
d_call: -; j_call: TRBJ1-3; clone_size: -; v_call: TRBV7-9; cdr3_nt: TGTGCCAGCGGCGTAGGGGCTGGACAGTCACCTTCTGGAAACACCATATATTTT; cdr3_aa: CASGVGAGQSPSGNTIYF
d_call: TRBD1; j_call: TRBJ1-5; clone_size: -; v_call: TRBV28; cdr3_nt: TGTGCCAGCGGAGACTCGACAGGGGGCTTTCAGCCCCAGCATTTT; cdr3_aa: CASGDSTGGFQPQHF
d_call: -; j_call: TRBJ1-3; clone_size: -; v_call: TRBV10-3; cdr3_nt: TGTGCCATCAGGGAAGATACAGGGAACTCTGGAAACACCATATATTTT; cdr3_aa: CAIREDTGNSGNTIYF
d_call: TRBD1; j_call: TRBJ1-4; clone_size: -; v_call: TRBV7-8; cdr3_nt: TGTGCCAGCAGCTACCAGACAGGGGCAGGTGAAAAACTGTTTTTT; cdr3_aa: CASSYQTGAGEKLFF